This note documents a single T cell receptor (beta chain) sequence. The antigen this receptor binds is unknown. This record belongs to a study of Tregs in tolerant kidney transplant recipients (dated by TCRdb to between 2017 and 2020). Study-wide context: Before combined kidney and bone marrow transplantation, this study identified donor-specific regulatory T cells using TCRbeta sequencing and then followed those same cells after transplant. The paper's findings and limits, for the study overall: The study was constrained by small patient numbers, and validation of the findings is required in larger populations and under other immunosuppression protocols. For some patients, the PCR primers changed as time went on, which meant samples from those patients could not be compared with one another at the nucleotide level. Donor-specific Treg expansion exceeded global Treg expansion in tolerant patients, suggesting antigen-driven rather than nonspecific expansion. Expanding Tregs with activated donor B cells appeared to identify the most biologically relevant and donor-specific TCRbeta repertoire. Biological reproducibility was not directly addressed, though technical replication error appeared minimal.

According to the study, the label for this sample's time point signals: 6 months after combined kidney and bone marrow transplant. The transplants used related donors along with nonmyeloablative bone marrow transplantation, and in the human trials mixed chimerism was transient. Thawed PBMCs were FACS-sorted into unstimulated Tregs (CD4+CD25+CD127-), CD4+ non-Tregs (CD4+CD25-), CD4 cells and CD8 cells. Several combined kidney and bone marrow transplant recipients from the ITN036ST trial were included as patients, and samples were available only from these trial subjects. Healthy control blood was processed by Ficoll density gradient to PBMCs and cryopreserved; patient PBMCs were collected before and after transplant. For TCRbeta CDR3 sequencing, genomic DNA from the sorted cells was extracted using the QIAGEN DNeasy Blood and Tissue Kit. Through immunoSEQ, high-throughput TCRbeta CDR3 sequencing was done commercially, including PCR amplification with internal controls and bias correction. The paper's processing steps were these. Unique productive TCRbeta sequences were defined by CDR3 nucleotide sequence when primers matched and otherwise by CDR3 amino acid sequence together with Vbeta and Jbeta genes. To correct sorting error, sequences shared between sorted populations at a frequency ratio of 2:1 or less were removed; the rest were assigned to the higher population. A sequence counted as donor-reactive if, in CFSE-low cells, the sequence had a frequency of at least 0.01% and was expanded at least 5-fold compared with unstimulated cells. Jensen-Shannon divergence calculated on the top 100 TCRbeta sequences ranked by frequency was used to measure repertoire divergence. For any sample with multiple sequencing runs, sorting error was corrected in each run separately before the runs were pooled. The table comes from immuneACCESS by way of TCRdb, which keeps in-frame sequences with V and J called. Part of the clones is missing from these tables; in studies checked, under half for an unresolved V gene and the rest for unknown reasons. The V and J calls and clone size come from that table; D and trimming were worked out from the DNA. This sample's table carries 14,000 or so clones. 27% of the sample lies in the top ten.

The clonotype comes from a human patient who received a combined kidney and bone marrow transplant. Some T cells may derive from the graft donor when a transplant has been performed. This sample comprised CD8+ T cells from blood (PBMCs), obtained 6 months after the transplant.

CDR3 sequence: CASSLTTGTRVGELFF. CDR3 DNA, as far as it was read: TGTGCCAGCAGCCTTACTACCGGGACTAGAGTAGGGGAG. This sequence uses TRBV4-2 and TRBJ2-2; 8 of the junction bases match TRBD2. The CDR3 end lies 3 residues beyond the end of the read and is filled in from the germline J gene. From the cysteine up to the phenylalanine, the CDR3 has a length of 16 residues. Only the CDR3 bases that were read are kept: 39 of them, in frame from base 1. CDR1 and CDR2 were assigned from the germline V gene as LGHNA and YNFKEQ. From V the trimming removes 4 bases and from J it removes 8 bases, while the gene matches leave 12 bases of the junction unaccounted for.